Listed below are T cell receptor gamma chains from one sample, sequenced in a study of Vδ1+ human thymocytes. With CATT, TCRdb re-called clones from the multiplex PCR reads. The table lists about 36,000 gamma-chain clones, 20% of them singletons. Input material: Vdelta1+ gamma-delta thymocytes from the thymus. These receptors were collected from a girl less than two years old who had congenital heart surgery. The CDR3 runs from the conserved cysteine through the conserved F or W. Only part of the rows carry a size: once, few, many, or a class if the clone is expanded.

TRGJ1/TRGJ2,few,TRGV3,TGTGCCACCTGGGAACCAAATAAGGGGAAACTCTTT,CATWEPNKGKLF
TRGJ1/TRGJ2,-,TRGV4,TGTGCCACCTGGGATGGTTCTCTGGGGAGGAAACTCTTT,CATWDGSLGRKLF
TRGJ1/TRGJ2,-,TRGV4,TGTGCCACCTGGGAGGGGGGGTATAAGAAACTCTTT,CATWEGGYKKLF
TRGJ1/TRGJ2,medium-sized,TRGV9,TGTGCCTTGTGGGAGGTCTATAAGAAACTCTTT,CALWEVYKKLF
TRGJ1/TRGJ2,-,TRGV9,TGTGCCTCGGCCGATAAGAAACTCTTT,CASADKKLF
TRGJP2,once,TRGV9,TGTGCCTTGTGGGAGGTGCAGTGGGGGAGTGATTGGATCAAGACGTTT,CALWEVQWGSDWIKTF
TRGJ1/TRGJ2,-,TRGV9,TGTGCCTTGTGGGGGGTATCCCTTCAATTCTTT,CALWGVSLQFF
TRGJ1/TRGJ2,-,TRGV2,TGTGCCACCTGGGACGGGCCCATGCTCTTT,CATWDGPMLF
TRGJ1/TRGJ2,few,TRGV8,TGTGCCACCTGGCTGTTTTATTATAAGAAACTCTTT,CATWLFYYKKLF
TRGJP2,few,TRGV2,TGTGCCACCTGGGACGGGCCGCGTAGTGATTGGATCAAGACGTTT,CATWDGPRSDWIKTF
TRGJ1/TRGJ2,few,TRGV4,TGTGCCACCTGGGACCTTGAGCGTTATTATAAGAAACTCTTT,CATWDLERYYKKLF
TRGJ1/TRGJ2,-,TRGV9,TGTGCCTTGTGGGACTCCTCGACCCAGTATTATAAGAAACTCTTT,CALWDSSTQYYKKLF
TRGJ1/TRGJ2,-,TRGV2,TGTGCCACCTGGGACGGCGTCGAGTATTATAAGAAACTCTTT,CATWDGVEYYKKLF
TRGJ1/TRGJ2,medium-sized,TRGV2,TGTGCCACCTGGGACGAGAATTATTATAAGAAACTCTTT,CATWDENYYKKLF
TRGJP2,few,TRGV2,TGTGCCACCTGGGACCCGAGTGATTGGATCAAGACGTTT,CATWDPSDWIKTF
TRGJP2,-,TRGV9,TGTGCCTTGTGGGAGGTGCAATGGGGTGATTGGATCAAGACGTTT,CALWEVQWGDWIKTF
TRGJ1/TRGJ2,-,TRGV8,TGTGCCACCTGGGATAGGCAGGCTACGAATTATTATAAGAAACTCTTT,CATWDRQATNYYKKLF
TRGJP2,-,TRGV8,TGTGCCACCTGGGATAGGGATAGGGGGGTGAGTAGTGATTGGATCAAGACGTTT,CATWDRDRGVSSDWIKTF
TRGJ1/TRGJ2,-,TRGV2,TGTGCCACCTGGGACGCCACGAATTATTATAAGAAACTCTTT,CATWDATNYYKKLF
TRGJ1/TRGJ2,-,TRGV9,TGTGCCTTGTGGACAAATCCGAATTATTATAAGAAACTCTTT,CALWTNPNYYKKLF
TRGJ1/TRGJ2,-,TRGV3,TGTGCCACCTGGGACATACCAACTTATTATAAGAAACTCTTT,CATWDIPTYYKKLF
TRGJ1/TRGJ2,-,TRGV2,TGTGCCACCTGGGACGGGCCGAGATGTAAGAAACTCTTT,CATWDGPRCKKLF
TRGJ1/TRGJ2,-,TRGV2,TGTGCCACCTGGGCCACCTCGAATTATTATAAGAAACTCTTT,CATWATSNYYKKLF
TRGJ1/TRGJ2,-,TRGV2,TGTGCCACCTGGGACGCCCCAGTTGAGAAACTCTTT,CATWDAPVEKLF
TRGJP2,few,TRGV2,TGTGCCACCTGGGAGACCGATTGGATCAAGACGTTT,CATWETDWIKTF
TRGJ1/TRGJ2,-,TRGV8,TGTGCCACCTGGACCCAGACCCATAGGAAACTCTTT,CATWTQTHRKLF
TRGJ1/TRGJ2,few,TRGV4,TGTGCCACCTGGGGACGATATAAGAAACTCTTT,CATWGRYKKLF
TRGJP2,-,TRGV4,TGTGCCACCTGGGATGGGCCTTGTAGTGATTGGATCAAGACGTTT,CATWDGPCSDWIKTF
TRGJ1/TRGJ2,few,TRGV2,TGTGCCACCTGGGACGGCTTCCTCCAAAATTATTATAAGAAACTCTTT,CATWDGFLQNYYKKLF
TRGJ1/TRGJ2,few,TRGV3,TGTGCCACCTGGGACAGAACCTCTGGTAATTATTATAAGAAACTCTTT,CATWDRTSGNYYKKLF
TRGJP2,-,TRGV8,TGTGCCACCTGGGAAAGGGGTGATTGGATCAAGACGTTT,CATWERGDWIKTF
TRGJP2,-,TRGV3,TGTGCCACCTGGGACAGGCCGGGGCCTAGTAGTGATTGGATCAAGACGTTT,CATWDRPGPSSDWIKTF
TRGJP2,-,TRGV4,TGTGCCACCTGGGATGCGCCGAGTAGTGATTGGATCAAGACGTTT,CATWDAPSSDWIKTF
TRGJ1/TRGJ2,few,TRGV3,TGTGCCACCTGGGACAGGCGGGCTTATAAGAAACTCTTT,CATWDRRAYKKLF
TRGJ1/TRGJ2,few,TRGV5,TGTGCCACCTGGGACATGGAGTTAGAGAAACTCTTT,CATWDMELEKLF
TRGJ1/TRGJ2,-,TRGV9,TGTGCCTTGTGGGAGGTGCCCCCCATGGGTTATTATAAGAAACTCTTT,CALWEVPPMGYYKKLF
TRGJ1/TRGJ2,-,TRGV2,TGTGCCACCTGGGACACACACAAGAAACTCTTT,CATWDTHKKLF
TRGJP2,-,TRGV2,TGTGCCACCTGGACCGATAGTAGTGATTGGATCAAGACGTTT,CATWTDSSDWIKTF
TRGJ1/TRGJ2,few,TRGV9,TGTGCCTTGTGGGAGGTGCCGGATAAGAAACTCTTT,CALWEVPDKKLF
TRGJ1/TRGJ2,-,TRGV5,TGTGCCACCTGGGACAGGCCGCAGTATTATAAGAAACTCTTT,CATWDRPQYYKKLF
TRGJ1/TRGJ2,-,TRGV3,TGTGCCACCTGGGACAGGCGTTTGGGCTATAAGAAACTCTTT,CATWDRRLGYKKLF
TRGJ1/TRGJ2,-,TRGV8,TGTGCCACCTGGGGCCTGGAGAAACTCTTT,CATWGLEKLF
TRGJ1/TRGJ2,few,TRGV8,TGTGCCACCTGGGGGCCAGGGGGATATAAGAAACTCTTT,CATWGPGGYKKLF
TRGJP2,few,TRGV9,TGTGCCTTGTGGGATCGGGGGGATTGGATCAAGACGTTT,CALWDRGDWIKTF
TRGJ1/TRGJ2,few,TRGV2,TGTGCCACCTGGGGCTCCCCCCCTTATTATAAGAAACTCTTT,CATWGSPPYYKKLF
TRGJ1/TRGJ2,few,TRGV2,TGTGCCACCTGGGACTTTCCGAATTATTATAAGAAACTCTTT,CATWDFPNYYKKLF
TRGJ1/TRGJ2,few,TRGV2,TGTGCCACCTGGGACGGGCCGGATTGTAGGAAACTCTTT,CATWDGPDCRKLF
TRGJP2,few,TRGV2,TGTGCCACCTGGGACGGGCGAGTTGATTGGATCAAGACGTTT,CATWDGRVDWIKTF
TRGJ1/TRGJ2,few,TRGV9,TGTGCCTTGTGGGAGGTGCATTTGCGGCGTAGGGAACTCTTT,CALWEVHLRRRELF
TRGJ1/TRGJ2,-,TRGV9,TGTGCCTTGTGGGAGGACCCGAATTATTATAAGAAACTCTTT,CALWEDPNYYKKLF
TRGJ1/TRGJ2,-,TRGV5,TGTGCCACCTGGACACGAACCAGAACTTATTATAAGAAACTCTTT,CATWTRTRTYYKKLF
TRGJP2,-,TRGV9,TGTGCCCTGTGGGAGGTATTAAGTGATTGGATCAAGACGTTT,CALWEVLSDWIKTF
TRGJ1/TRGJ2,-,TRGV2,TGTGCCACCTGGGACGGCCTAGGGTATAAGAAACTCTTT,CATWDGLGYKKLF
TRGJ1/TRGJ2,-,TRGV2,TGTGCCACCTGGGATCACTCTTATTATAAGAAACTCTTT,CATWDHSYYKKLF
TRGJP2,-,TRGV8,TGTGCCACCTGGGATCTTGATCCGAGTAGTGATTGGATCAAGACGTTT,CATWDLDPSSDWIKTF
TRGJP2,few,TRGV8,TGTGCCACCTGGGGCGCGACCTATTGGATCAAGACGTTT,CATWGATYWIKTF